This T cell receptor (beta chain) is from a study of T cell responses to AZD1222 COVID-19 vaccine. On the study more broadly: Some second doses came at about 4 weeks and others at about 12 weeks; these were pooled.

A single count supports this clone. Its antigen is unidentified. Overall study results and limits: Spike-spanning, vaccine-associated CD4 TCRs were dominant at 160-218 and 743-854.

Assay used: immunoSEQ multiplex PCR; TCRdb lists only in-frame clones, some missing. The sample consists of approximately 170,000 clones, around 89% of them appearing once. There are 15 residues in the CDR3. The germline CDR1 and CDR2 sequences are SGHKS and YYEKEE (reference sequence). With V trimmed by 5 bases and J by 8 bases, 12 bases remained unmatched. This clonotype originated in an adult in good health. J is TRBJ2-1 and V is TRBV5-5; 8 bases fit TRBD1. The source was peripheral blood, collected on day 0 of AZD1222 vaccination. For the CDR3, the DNA is TGTGCCAGCAGTCGTTTGGACAGGGATGTTTATGAGCAGTTCTTC. This gives the protein CASSRLDRDVYEQFF.